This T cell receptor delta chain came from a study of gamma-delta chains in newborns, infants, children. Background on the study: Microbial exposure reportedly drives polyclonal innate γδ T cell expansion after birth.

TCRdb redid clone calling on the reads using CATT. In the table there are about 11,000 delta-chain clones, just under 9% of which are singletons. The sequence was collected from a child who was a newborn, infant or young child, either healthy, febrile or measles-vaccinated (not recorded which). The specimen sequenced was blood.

CDR3 in amino acids: CACDPLGDSSEGGTDKLIF. CDR3 coding DNA: TGTGCCTGTGACCCCCTGGGGGATTCCTCGGAAGGGGGGACCGATAAACTCATCTTT. The genes are TRDV2 and TRDJ1, with 9 nucleotides matching TRDD3. The CDR3 has 19 amino acids. With V trimmed by 3 bases and J by 2 bases, 18 bases remained unmatched. Germline values: CDR1 GEAIGNYY, CDR2 EKD.